The source of this T cell receptor beta chain is a study of blood T cell repertoires in COVID-19 (dated by TCRdb to the early 2020s). Looking at the study overall: Collaborator samples came from the United States, Italy and Spain and covered acute and convalescent phases of COVID-19. The material from the prospective study consisted of cDNA or gDNA derived from T cells, B-cell-depleted T cells, or PBMCs. Deeply sampled blood TCRbeta repertoires from subjects exposed to, actively infected with, or recovered from COVID-19 were included in the dataset. The repertoires were released in a freely available public database meant as a resource for research on the immune response to SARS-CoV-2. The samples were drawn from the first 160 participants of the ongoing ImmuneRACE study and from 1,254 subjects provided by 6 global collaborators. Nearly every sample came with metadata listing a de-identified subject ID, COVID-19 status, age in years and sex. Where available, HLA class I and class II types were obtained from metadata supplied by the sample provider rather than from assay-based typing.

Broad study findings and their caveats: The quantity of clinical and demographic metadata differed by source and by participant and was supplied without curation.

Whole blood was collected in K2EDTA tubes by collaborating institutions according to the institutions' own protocols. Collaborator samples were shipped for TCRbeta analysis as frozen whole blood, isolated PBMCs, or DNA extracted from either sample type. The V end gives up 5 bases and the J end 1 base, leaving 3 bases in the junction not matched to a gene. From a lookup of the germline V gene (reference sequence), CDR1 and CDR2 are GTSNPN and SVGIG. CDR3 length: 13 amino acids, cysteine to phenylalanine. Here the CDR3 DNA is all that survives: 39 bases in frame from base 1. TCRbeta CDR3 regions were amplified from genomic DNA by means of the immunoSEQ Assay, a bias-controlled multiplex PCR. Processing in the source paper ran as follows. Nucleated cell counts per sample were estimated from amplification of reference gene primers within the assay. To quantify the absolute abundance of each unique TCRbeta CDR3 rearrangement, sequence reads were collapsed and filtered. For each sample, productive Simpson clonality was calculated as the square root of Simpson's diversity index across productive rearrangements. The clones in this table, taken by TCRdb from immuneACCESS, are in-frame only. Not every clone is retained; where verified, under half of the shortfall comes from an unresolved V gene, and the cause of the rest is unknown. The V and J calls and the clone size are those of that table, but D and trimming were determined from the DNA. This sample holds approximately 220,000 clones; approximately 91% were observed only once. Approximately 0.66% of the sample lies in the top ten.

This clone showed up just once. This clone's antigen is unknown. No much larger clone is present one base from it, and per-base qualities are unavailable. Recombination linked TRBV30 to TRBJ1-2; 8 nucleotides in the junction match TRBD1. The material sequenced was peripheral blood. This TCR derives from a man aged 35 to 55 with acute or convalescent COVID-19. The CDR3 corresponds to CAWDRGNNYGYTF. The sequenced DNA: TGTGCCTGGGACAGGGGTAATAACTATGGCTACACCTTC.